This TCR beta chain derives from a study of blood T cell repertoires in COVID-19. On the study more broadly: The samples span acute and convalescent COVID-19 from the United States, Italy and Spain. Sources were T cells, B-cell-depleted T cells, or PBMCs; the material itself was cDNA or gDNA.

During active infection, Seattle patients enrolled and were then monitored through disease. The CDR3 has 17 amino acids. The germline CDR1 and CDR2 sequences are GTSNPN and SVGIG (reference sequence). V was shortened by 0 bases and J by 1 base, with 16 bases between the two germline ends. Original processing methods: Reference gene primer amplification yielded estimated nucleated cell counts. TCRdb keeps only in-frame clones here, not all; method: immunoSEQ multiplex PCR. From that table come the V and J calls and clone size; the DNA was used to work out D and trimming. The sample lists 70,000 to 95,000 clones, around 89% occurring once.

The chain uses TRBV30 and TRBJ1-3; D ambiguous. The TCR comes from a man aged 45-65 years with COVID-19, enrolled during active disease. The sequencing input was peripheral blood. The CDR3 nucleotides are TGTGCCTGGAGTGTGAGGAGGGTCCTTCTTTCTGGAAACACCATATATTTT. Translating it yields CAWSVRRVLLSGNTIYF.